The 6 T cell receptor beta chains below come from one sample, sequenced in a study of blood T cell repertoires in COVID-19. Generated by immunoSEQ multiplex PCR, the TCRdb table keeps only in-frame clones and is missing some. Of 80,000 to 95,000 clones in the sample, 65% to 85% were seen once. The sequenced sample was peripheral blood. These TCRs come from a man older than 75 with active or convalescent COVID-19.

The chain couples TRBV6-5 to TRBJ2-4, with TRBD2 matching 10 bases. The CDR3 spans 13 residues. Germline V CDR1 and CDR2: MNHEY, SVGAGI. J lost 14 bases, V lost 0 bases, and 4 bases had no gene match. CDR3 in amino acids: CASSYSSGGAEYF. The CDR3 bases are TGTGCCAGCAGTTACTCGAGCGGGGGGGCCGAGTACTTC.

This clone was seen a handful of times. V is TRBV28 and J is TRBJ1-2; D possibly corresponds to TRBD1 (6 bases). V dropped 6 bases and J dropped 13 bases, with 24 bases sitting between them. This CDR3 is 14 amino acids long. Germline CDR1 MDHEN, CDR2 SYDVKM. CDR3 in DNA: TGTGCCAGCAGCCTGAGGGGGTTCGGGGGGTGGCCCACCTTC. It specifies CASSLRGFGGWPTF.

V gene TRBV12-3 or TRBV12-4 combines with J gene TRBJ1-2; TRBD1 might be the D (5 bases). Trimming stripped 4 bases from V and 4 bases from J, with 7 bases between. The CDR3 consists of 12 residues. The CDR3 DNA follows: TGTGCCAGCAGTTCTCAGGGCTATGGCTACACCTTC. Protein product: CASSSQGYGYTF.

Regarding this clone: Mismatch with germline at one junction end may stem from a read error. The chain has TRBV6-6 and TRBJ1-1, with D unresolved. The CDR3 spans 14 residues. Germline CDR1 MNHNY, CDR2 SVGAGI (reference sequence). The CDR3 DNA sequence: TGTGCCAGCAGTTACTCGAGCGGGAACAGTGAAGCTTTCTTT. This gives the protein CASSYSSGNSEAFF.

This chain uses TRBV5-1 with TRBJ2-1; 9 positions match TRBD1. The CDR3 length is 19 residues. The J segment lost 0 bases and the V segment lost 0 bases, leaving 10 bases of the junction unmatched. From germline, CDR1 is SGHRS and CDR2 YFSETQ. The CDR3 DNA reads as TGCGCCAGCAGCTTGGCCGGGGACAGGGCATCTGGCTCCTACAATGAGCAGTTCTTC. Translated: CASSLAGDRASGSYNEQFF.

The V and J genes are TRBV28 and TRBJ1-2, with a weak D call TRBD1 (6 bases). Trimming cost V 3 bases and J 2 bases, with 16 bases left between them. The length of the CDR3 is 16 residues. Germline loops: CDR1 MDHEN, CDR2 SYDVKM. CDR3 in amino acids: CASSFFRGTGNYGYTF. The CDR3, as DNA: TGTGCCAGCAGTTTTTTTAGGGGCACAGGGAACTATGGCTACACCTTC.